Sequencing of this T cell receptor (beta chain) was carried out in a study of chemoradiotherapy in HPV16-positive cancers. Study-wide results and limits: Candidate HPV-specific clones and E7-related TCR motifs grew in tumor during treatment. Only a couple of HPV16-positive patients supplied the functional HPV-specificity definition. For HPV16-positive patients, expanding HPV-responsive T cells associated with longer recurrence-free survival.

In this sample, this clone turned up a few times. As yet, its antigen is unknown. The data were produced by immunoSEQ multiplex PCR, yet TCRdb's version contains in-frame clones alone and is incomplete. The sample carries around 7,700 clones, around 74% recorded once. Sampling was conducted from a patient who underwent chemoradiotherapy. The receptor's source is a human donor with HPV-associated anogenital cancer.

The DNA for the CDR3 is TGTGCCAGCAGTGACGGGGTCGGTCAGCCCCAGCATTTT. This encodes CASSDGVGQPQHF. The chain joins TRBV2 to TRBJ1-5; D gene uncertain. The CDR3 consists of 13 residues. The germline V and J ends were trimmed by 3 bases and 6 bases, with 9 bases remaining between them. Looked up from germline, CDR1 is SNHLY and CDR2 is FYNNEI.